The rows below give T cell receptor beta chains drawn from one sample of a study of T cells in tuberculosis. Sequencing used immunoSEQ multiplex PCR; TCRdb keeps in-frame clones, though not all of them. The table has about 43,000 clones, about 95% seen once. The sample taken for sequencing was PBMCs. The receptors originated from a donor between 10 and 35 years old with latent tuberculosis or without tuberculosis infection. Some clones in this sample may be carry-over from other donors' samples. Each CDR3 is given with its conserved first and last residue. D genes are given only for firm matches. Clone size is stated in some rows and not others, as once, few, many or a class when expanded.

cdr3_nt cdr3_aa clone_size v_call d_call j_call
TGCGCCAGCAGTATTGCAAGTACGCAACAAAGTCGGGCCAACGTCCTGACTTTC CASSIASTQQSRANVLTF . TRBV23-1 . TRBJ2-6
TGTGCCAGCTCACGCGGACAGGGGATCTATAACGAGCAGTACTTC CASSRGQGIYNEQYF . TRBV18 TRBD1 TRBJ2-7
TGTGCCATCAGTGAGACAGAAACCCCCTACGAGCAGTACTTC CAISETETPYEQYF once TRBV10-3 . TRBJ2-7
TGTGCCAGCAGCGTAGGACCAGGATCCACTAACTATGGCTACACCTTC CASSVGPGSTNYGYTF . TRBV9 . TRBJ1-2
TGTGCCAGCATTCAGGGGCCTAAGACTGAAGCTTTCTTT CASIQGPKTEAFF once TRBV6-1 . TRBJ1-1
TGTGCCAGCAGCCCCGACAGGGCCCCTCTTTTAGATACGCAGTATTTT CASSPDRAPLLDTQYF . TRBV9 TRBD1 TRBJ2-3
TGTGCCAGCAGCGCGGGAGGGGAGGGAGGAAATGAGCAGTTCTTC CASSAGGEGGNEQFF . TRBV5-6 TRBD2 TRBJ2-1
TGTGCCAGCAATCATCCCTGGGCCGGAACTGAAGCTTTCTTT CASNHPWAGTEAFF . TRBV28 . TRBJ1-1
TGCAGAGCTAACCCCGGGAGAGTCCTCGGAGGCGACACCATATATTTT CRANPGRVLGGDTIYF . TRBV29-1 . TRBJ1-3
TGCGCCAGCAGCCTCTCTGGGACTTCCTACGAGCAGTACTTC CASSLSGTSYEQYF . TRBV5-1 . TRBJ2-7
TGTGCCAGTAGTCCCCGGACAGGTCGGGGAACTGAAGCTTTCTTT CASSPRTGRGTEAFF . TRBV19 TRBD1 TRBJ1-1
TGTGCCAGCAGCTTACTAGCGACTCGCACAGATACGCAGTATTTT CASSLLATRTDTQYF . TRBV7-6 . TRBJ2-3
TGTGCCAGCTCCCCGAGGCAGAGGATTGCAACTAATGAAAAACTGTTTTTT CASSPRQRIATNEKLFF . TRBV18 . TRBJ1-4
TGTGCCAGCAGCGCAGGCTTCTCTCTTCGGGGTGGGAACACCGGGGAGCTGTTTTTT CASSAGFSLRGGNTGELFF . TRBV7-9 . TRBJ2-2
TGTGCCAGCAGCCTTAATCGGGATGCCCAGTACTTC CASSLNRDAQYF . TRBV5-6 . TRBJ2-5
TGTGCCAGCAGCCCTGGACAGGGGCGAGGCTACACCTTC CASSPGQGRGYTF once TRBV7-2 TRBD1 TRBJ1-2
TGCGCCAGCAGCCAAGAAAAGTCGCGTGAGGCAGAGCAGTTCTTC CASSQEKSREAEQFF . TRBV4-3 . TRBJ2-1
TGTGCCAGCTCACCGGTACAGGCGAACACCGGGGAGCTGTTTTTT CASSPVQANTGELFF once TRBV18 . TRBJ2-2
TGTGCCTGGAGTGGGGGGGGCACTGAAGCTTTCTTT CAWSGGGTEAFF . TRBV30 . TRBJ1-1
TGTGCCAGCAGTGAAATTACTTTGGATGGCTACACCTTC CASSEITLDGYTF . TRBV6-1 . TRBJ1-2
TGTGCCAGCACCCCAACCGGGACAGGGGTCTTGGAGCAGTTCTTC CASTPTGTGVLEQFF . TRBV6-5 TRBD1 TRBJ2-1
TGTGCCACCAGCAGAGATCCTTTATGGGAGTTGGGCAATCAGCCCCAGCATTTT CATSRDPLWELGNQPQHF . TRBV15 . TRBJ1-5
TGTGCCAGCAGCCCGGGACTACCCCTGAATACGCAGTATTTT CASSPGLPLNTQYF . TRBV7-3 TRBD2 TRBJ2-3
TGTGCCAGCAGTCCCCGGACAGGGGATGAAAAACTGTTTTTT CASSPRTGDEKLFF once TRBV28 TRBD1 TRBJ1-4
TGTGCTAGTGGTTTCCTGACAGGTTACGGTCAGCCCCAGCATTTT CASGFLTGYGQPQHF . TRBV12-5 . TRBJ1-5
TGTGCCAGCAGTTACGTCCGGGAGATGGGTTACGAGCAGTACTTC CASSYVREMGYEQYF . TRBV6-5 . TRBJ2-7
TGTGCCAGCAGTCCGGGACAGGGGGCACGGGAGCAGTACTTC CASSPGQGAREQYF . TRBV6-5 TRBD1 TRBJ2-7
TGTGCCAGCAGCTCAAAATTGGGACACTCGAATGGCTACACCTTC CASSSKLGHSNGYTF . TRBV11-2 . TRBJ1-2
TGCGCCAGCAGCCAAGGGGATAGCGGGAGGTCGAATGAGCAGTTCTTC CASSQGDSGRSNEQFF . TRBV4-3 TRBD2 TRBJ2-1
TGTGCCAGCAGTTCCACCTTTCAGGGGCTAGCAGATACGCAGTATTTT CASSSTFQGLADTQYF . TRBV28 . TRBJ2-3
TGTGCCAGCAGCTTAGGACCCGGGACAGGAATGGCCAGACAAGAGACCCAGTACTTC CASSLGPGTGMARQETQYF . TRBV11-2 TRBD1 TRBJ2-5
TGTGCCAGCAGCTTGTCGGGGGGCTCTGGAAACACCATATATTTT CASSLSGGSGNTIYF once TRBV7-2 . TRBJ1-3
TGTGCCAGCACCCCTAACTCCGCGGCAGATACGCAGTATTTT CASTPNSAADTQYF . TRBV11-2 . TRBJ2-3
TGTGCCAGCAGCTCCCGGGGACTGGATGAGCAGTTCTTC CASSSRGLDEQFF . TRBV11-3 . TRBJ2-1
TGCAGTGCTAGCCCGGTCAATGAGCAGTTCTTC CSASPVNEQFF once TRBV20-1 . TRBJ2-1
TGCGCCAGCAGGGAGGACTTGGGGGCCGAGCAGTACTTC CASREDLGAEQYF . TRBV10-2 . TRBJ2-7
TGTGCCATCAGTGGGGGGCCTGGTCAAGAGACCCAGTACTTC CAISGGPGQETQYF . TRBV10-3 . TRBJ2-5
TGTGCCAGCAGCTTATATTCAGGGGTATTCTACAATGAGCAGTTCTTC CASSLYSGVFYNEQFF . TRBV7-3 . TRBJ2-1
TGTGCCAGTAGTATACAAACGGCGGGTCGGGACTATGGCTACACCTTC CASSIQTAGRDYGYTF . TRBV19 . TRBJ1-2
TGTGCCAGCAGCTCGACAGGATTGAACACCGGGGAGCTGTTTTTT CASSSTGLNTGELFF . TRBV5-5 . TRBJ2-2
TGTGCCAGCAGTTATAGAGGGCCCCACCAGAACACTGAAGCTTTCTTT CASSYRGPHQNTEAFF . TRBV6-5 . TRBJ1-1
TGTGCCAGTAGTATGTTCTCCTACACAGATACGCAGTATTTT CASSMFSYTDTQYF . TRBV19 . TRBJ2-3
TGTGCCAGCAGCTCATTTAGCGGGAGGGATCGTGAGCAGTTCTTC CASSSFSGRDREQFF . TRBV5-4 TRBD2 TRBJ2-1
TGTGCCAGCAGCAGGAACAGGAGCCACTGCAATCAGCCCCAGCATTTT CASSRNRSHCNQPQHF . TRBV21-1 . TRBJ1-5
TGTGCCAGCAGTTTCGCCAGGGGTGGCAATCAGCCCCAGCATTTT CASSFARGGNQPQHF . TRBV27 . TRBJ1-5
TGTGCCAGCAACTGGGGGGTGAACGAGCAGTACTTC CASNWGVNEQYF . TRBV2 . TRBJ2-7
TGTGCCAGCAGCTACAGCGGGCCTCCTTGGGCAGATACGCAGTATTTT CASSYSGPPWADTQYF . TRBV7-6 . TRBJ2-3
TGCAGTGCCTTGCGGGGCACTGAAGCTTTCTTT CSALRGTEAFF . TRBV20-1 . TRBJ1-1
TGTGCCAGCAGTGCATTTAGCGCCTACGAGCAGTACTTC CASSAFSAYEQYF . TRBV6-1 . TRBJ2-7
TGTGCCAGCAGAACACCGGGCACTGAAGCTTTCTTT CASRTPGTEAFF . TRBV28 . TRBJ1-1
TGTGCCAGCAGCTTAGTGTCTAGCGGAGACTACAATGAGCAGTTCTTC CASSLVSSGDYNEQFF . TRBV7-8 TRBD2 TRBJ2-1
TGTGCCAGCAGCTCGATGAGTCTAGGTCTAATGGGAGCTTTCTTT CASSSMSLGLMGAFF once TRBV7-2 . TRBJ1-1
TGTGCCAGCAGCAAGCCCCCGGGACAGGTATCCTACGAGCAGTACTTC CASSKPPGQVSYEQYF . TRBV21-1 . TRBJ2-7
TGTGCCAGCTCACCCGACAGGAGCTCCTACAATGAGCAGTTCTTC CASSPDRSSYNEQFF once TRBV18 . TRBJ2-1
TGCGCCAGCAGCCAAGTCGTTAGCGGGAGTCCCGGGGAGCTGTTTTTT CASSQVVSGSPGELFF . TRBV4-3 TRBD2 TRBJ2-2